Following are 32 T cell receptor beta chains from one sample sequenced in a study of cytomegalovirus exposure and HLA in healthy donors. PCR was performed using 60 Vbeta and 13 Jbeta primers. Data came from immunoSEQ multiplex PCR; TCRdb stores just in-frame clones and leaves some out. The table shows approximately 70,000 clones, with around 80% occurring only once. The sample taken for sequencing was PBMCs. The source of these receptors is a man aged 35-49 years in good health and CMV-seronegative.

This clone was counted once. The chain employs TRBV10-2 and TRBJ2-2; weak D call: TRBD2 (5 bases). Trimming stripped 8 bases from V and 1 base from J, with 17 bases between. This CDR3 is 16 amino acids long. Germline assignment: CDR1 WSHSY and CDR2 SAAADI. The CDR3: CASQTRRTLNTGELFF. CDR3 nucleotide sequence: TGCGCCAGCCAAACTAGGCGGACCCTGAACACCGGGGAGCTGTTTTTT.

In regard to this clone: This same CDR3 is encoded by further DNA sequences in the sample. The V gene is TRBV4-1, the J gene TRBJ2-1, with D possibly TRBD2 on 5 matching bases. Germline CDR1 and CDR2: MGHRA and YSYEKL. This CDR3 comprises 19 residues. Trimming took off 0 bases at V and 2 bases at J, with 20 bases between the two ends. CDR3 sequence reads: CASSQDRVVGEQAYNEQFF. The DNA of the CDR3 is TGCGCCAGCAGCCAAGATAGAGTCGTTGGGGAGCAAGCCTACAATGAGCAGTTCTTC.

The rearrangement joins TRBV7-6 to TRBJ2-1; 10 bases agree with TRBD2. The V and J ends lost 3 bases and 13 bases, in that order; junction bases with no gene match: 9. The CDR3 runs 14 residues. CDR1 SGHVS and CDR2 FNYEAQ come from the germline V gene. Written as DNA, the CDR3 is TGTGCCAGCAGCTTTACCCAAGCGGGAGGGCCCCAGTTCTTC. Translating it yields CASSFTQAGGPQFF. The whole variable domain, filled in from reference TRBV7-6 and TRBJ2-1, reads GAGVSQSPRYKVTKRGQDVALRCDPISGHVSLYWYRQALGQGPEFLTYFNYEAQQDKSGLPNDRFSAERPEGSISTLTIQRTEQRDSAMYRCASSFTQAGGPQFFGPGTRLTVL.

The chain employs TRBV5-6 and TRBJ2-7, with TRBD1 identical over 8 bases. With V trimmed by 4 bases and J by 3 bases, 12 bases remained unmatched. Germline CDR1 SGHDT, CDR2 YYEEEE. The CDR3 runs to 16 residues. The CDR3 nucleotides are TGTGCCAGCAGCATGGACAGGGAAAGTTCGGTCTACGAGCAGTACTTC. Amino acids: CASSMDRESSVYEQYF.

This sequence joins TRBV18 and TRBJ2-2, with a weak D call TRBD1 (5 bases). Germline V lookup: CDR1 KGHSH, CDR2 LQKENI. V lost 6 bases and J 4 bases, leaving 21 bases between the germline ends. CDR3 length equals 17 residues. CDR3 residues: CASSQTQAHFLTGELFF. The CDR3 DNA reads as TGTGCCAGCTCGCAGACACAGGCACACTTCCTCACCGGGGAGCTGTTTTTT.

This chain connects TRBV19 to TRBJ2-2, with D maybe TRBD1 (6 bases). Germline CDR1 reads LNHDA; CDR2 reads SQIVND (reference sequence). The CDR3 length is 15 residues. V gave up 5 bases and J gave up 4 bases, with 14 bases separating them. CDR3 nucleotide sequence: TGTGCCAGTAGTGTTAGGGGGACGGGCACCGGGGAGCTGTTTTTT. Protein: CASSVRGTGTGELFF.

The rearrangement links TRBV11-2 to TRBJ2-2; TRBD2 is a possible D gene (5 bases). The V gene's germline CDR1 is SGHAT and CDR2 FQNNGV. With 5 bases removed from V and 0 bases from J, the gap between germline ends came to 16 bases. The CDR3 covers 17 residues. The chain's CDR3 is CASSLRRRAANTGELFF. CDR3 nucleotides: TGTGCCAGCAGCCTCCGGCGGCGGGCCGCGAACACCGGGGAGCTGTTTTTT.

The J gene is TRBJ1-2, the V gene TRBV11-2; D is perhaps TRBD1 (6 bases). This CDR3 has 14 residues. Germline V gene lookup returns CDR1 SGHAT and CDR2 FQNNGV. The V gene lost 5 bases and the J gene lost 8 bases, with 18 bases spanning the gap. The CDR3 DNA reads TGTGCCAGCAGCCGACCTTCAGGGGCGCGGGGCTACACCTTC. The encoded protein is CASSRPSGARGYTF. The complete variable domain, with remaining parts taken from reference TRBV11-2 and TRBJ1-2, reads EAGVAQSPRYKIIEKRQSVAFWCNPISGHATLYWYQQILGQGPKLLIQFQNNGVVDDSQLPKDRFSAERLKGVDSTLKIQPAKLEDSAVYLCASSRPSGARGYTFGSGTRLTVV.

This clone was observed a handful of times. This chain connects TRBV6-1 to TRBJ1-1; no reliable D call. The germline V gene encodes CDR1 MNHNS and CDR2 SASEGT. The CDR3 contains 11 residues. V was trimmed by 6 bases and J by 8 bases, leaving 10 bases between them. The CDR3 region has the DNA TGTGCCAGCAGCCGACTCCTGGAAGCTTTCTTT. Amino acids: CASSRLLEAFF.

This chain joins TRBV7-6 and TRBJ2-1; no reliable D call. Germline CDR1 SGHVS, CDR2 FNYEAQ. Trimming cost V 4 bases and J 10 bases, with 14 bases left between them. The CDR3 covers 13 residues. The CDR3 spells CASSSGQVNEQFF. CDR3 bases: TGTGCCAGCAGCTCCGGCCAGGTAAACGAGCAGTTCTTC.

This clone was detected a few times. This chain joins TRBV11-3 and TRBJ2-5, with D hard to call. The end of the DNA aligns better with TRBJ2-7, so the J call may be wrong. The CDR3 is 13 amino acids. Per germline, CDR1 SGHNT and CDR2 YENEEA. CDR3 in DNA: TGTGCCAGCAGCTTAGAGGGCACATACGAGCAGTACTTC. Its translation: CASSLEGTYEQYF.

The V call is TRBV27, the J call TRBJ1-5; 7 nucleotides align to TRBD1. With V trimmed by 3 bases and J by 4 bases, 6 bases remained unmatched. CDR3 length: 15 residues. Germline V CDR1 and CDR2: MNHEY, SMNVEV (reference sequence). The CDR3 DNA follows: TGTGCCAGCAGTTTGGTCAGGGGGGCTAATCAGCCCCAGCATTTT. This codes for CASSLVRGANQPQHF.

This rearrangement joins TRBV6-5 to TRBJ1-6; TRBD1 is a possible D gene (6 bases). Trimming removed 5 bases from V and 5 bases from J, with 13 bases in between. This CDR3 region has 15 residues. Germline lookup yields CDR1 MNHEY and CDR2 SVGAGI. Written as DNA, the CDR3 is TGTGCCAGCAGTCCAGGACAGCCCGATAATTCACCCCTCCACTTT. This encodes CASSPGQPDNSPLHF.

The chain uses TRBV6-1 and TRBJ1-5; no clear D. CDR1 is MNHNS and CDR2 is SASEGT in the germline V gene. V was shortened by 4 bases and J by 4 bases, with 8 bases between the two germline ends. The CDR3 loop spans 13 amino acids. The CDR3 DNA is TGTGCCAGCAGTGTAAATGCGAATCAGCCCCAGCATTTT. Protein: CASSVNANQPQHF.

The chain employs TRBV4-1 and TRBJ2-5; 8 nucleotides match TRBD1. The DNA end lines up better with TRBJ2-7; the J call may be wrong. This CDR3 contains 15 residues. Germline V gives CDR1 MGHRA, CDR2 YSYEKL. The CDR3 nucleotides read TGCGCCAGCAGCCAAGACCCCCTCGGACAGGGCGAGCAGTACTTC. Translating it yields CASSQDPLGQGEQYF.

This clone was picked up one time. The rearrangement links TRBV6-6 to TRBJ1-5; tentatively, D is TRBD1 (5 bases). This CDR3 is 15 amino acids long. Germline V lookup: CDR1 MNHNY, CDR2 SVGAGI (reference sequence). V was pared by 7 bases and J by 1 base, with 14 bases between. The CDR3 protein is CASMDRGGSNQPQHF. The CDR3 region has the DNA TGTGCCAGCATGGACCGGGGGGGAAGCAATCAGCCCCAGCATTTT.

The CDR3 DNA sequence: TGCGCCAGCAGTGAGAGTAGCCCAAGCGCAGATACGCAGTATTTT. Its protein is CASSESSPSADTQYF. V is TRBV10-2 and J is TRBJ2-3; D is unresolved. Germline V gene sequence: CDR1 WSHSY, CDR2 SAAADI. V dropped 2 bases and J dropped 4 bases, with 13 bases sitting between them. The CDR3 extends over 15 amino acids.

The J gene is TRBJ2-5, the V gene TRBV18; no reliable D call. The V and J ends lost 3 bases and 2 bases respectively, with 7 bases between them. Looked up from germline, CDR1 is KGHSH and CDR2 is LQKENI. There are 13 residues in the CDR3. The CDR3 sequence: CASSPATQETQYF. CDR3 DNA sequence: TGTGCCAGCTCACCGGCGACTCAAGAGACCCAGTACTTC.

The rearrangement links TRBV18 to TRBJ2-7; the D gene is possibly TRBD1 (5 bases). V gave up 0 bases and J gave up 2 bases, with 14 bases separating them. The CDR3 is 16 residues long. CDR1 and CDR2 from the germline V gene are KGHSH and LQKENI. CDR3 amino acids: CASSPPDSLVTYEQYF. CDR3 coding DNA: TGTGCCAGCTCACCACCCGACAGCCTAGTAACCTACGAGCAGTACTTC.

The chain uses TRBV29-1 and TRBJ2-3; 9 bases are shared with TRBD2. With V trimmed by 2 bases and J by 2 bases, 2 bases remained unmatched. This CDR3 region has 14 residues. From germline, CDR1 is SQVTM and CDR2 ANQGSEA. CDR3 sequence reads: CSVESGLATDTQYF. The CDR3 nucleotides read TGCAGCGTTGAATCGGGACTAGCCACAGATACGCAGTATTTT.

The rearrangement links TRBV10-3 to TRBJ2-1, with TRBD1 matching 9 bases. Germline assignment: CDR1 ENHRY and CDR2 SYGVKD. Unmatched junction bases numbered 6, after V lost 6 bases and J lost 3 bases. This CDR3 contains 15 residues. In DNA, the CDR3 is TGTGCCATCAGGCCGGGACAGGGACGCTACAATGAGCAGTTCTTC. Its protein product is CAIRPGQGRYNEQFF.

CDR3 loop: CSGVGAAEAFF. CDR3 bases: TGCAGTGGCGTAGGGGCGGCGGAAGCTTTCTTT. The V gene is TRBV20-1, the J gene TRBJ1-1; a possible D gene is TRBD1 (5 bases). CDR1 and CDR2 (germline): DFQATT, SNEGSKA (reference sequence). The CDR3 is made up of 11 amino acids. V was cut by 7 bases and J by 8 bases, with 14 bases left in between.

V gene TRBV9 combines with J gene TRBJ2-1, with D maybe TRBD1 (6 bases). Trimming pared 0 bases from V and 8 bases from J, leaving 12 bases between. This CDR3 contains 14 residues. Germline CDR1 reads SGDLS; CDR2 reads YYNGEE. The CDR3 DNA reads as TGTGCCAGCAGCGTAGTGGGGACACCGGATGAGCAGTTCTTC. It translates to CASSVVGTPDEQFF.

CDR3 in amino acids: CASSFTLLAGAFSYEQYF. The CDR3 bases are TGTGCCAGCAGCTTCACACTCCTAGCGGGAGCTTTTTCCTACGAGCAGTACTTC. The V gene is TRBV7-2, the J gene TRBJ2-7; TRBD2 agrees at 10 bases. J gave up 1 base and V 3 bases, and 12 bases lay outside the gene matches. The CDR3 consists of 18 residues. Germline loops: CDR1 SGHTA, CDR2 FQGNSA.

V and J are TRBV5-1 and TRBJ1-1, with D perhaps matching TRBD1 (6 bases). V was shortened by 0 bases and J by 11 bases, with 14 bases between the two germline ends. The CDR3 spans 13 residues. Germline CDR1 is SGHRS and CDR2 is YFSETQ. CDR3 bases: TGCGCCAGCAGCTTGGCCCAGCAGGGGCTCGCTTTCTTT. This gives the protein CASSLAQQGLAFF.

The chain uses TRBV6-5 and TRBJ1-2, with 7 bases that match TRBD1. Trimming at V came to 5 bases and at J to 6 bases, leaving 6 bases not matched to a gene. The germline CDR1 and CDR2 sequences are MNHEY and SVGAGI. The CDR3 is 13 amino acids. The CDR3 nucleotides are TGTGCCAGCAGTATCGACAGGGACGATGGCTACACCTTC. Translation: CASSIDRDDGYTF.

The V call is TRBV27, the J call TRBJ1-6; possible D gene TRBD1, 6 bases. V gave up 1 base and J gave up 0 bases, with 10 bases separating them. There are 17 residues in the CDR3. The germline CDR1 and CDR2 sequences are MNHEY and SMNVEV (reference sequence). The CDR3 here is CASSLWTDSSYNSPLHF. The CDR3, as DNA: TGTGCCAGCAGTTTATGGACAGACAGCTCCTATAATTCACCCCTCCACTTT.

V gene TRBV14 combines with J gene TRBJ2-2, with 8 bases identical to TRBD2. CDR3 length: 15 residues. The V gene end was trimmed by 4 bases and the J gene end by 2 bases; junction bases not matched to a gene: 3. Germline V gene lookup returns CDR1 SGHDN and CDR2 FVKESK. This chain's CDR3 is CASSRAGANTGELFF. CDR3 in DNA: TGTGCCAGCAGCCGAGCGGGGGCTAACACCGGGGAGCTGTTTTTT.

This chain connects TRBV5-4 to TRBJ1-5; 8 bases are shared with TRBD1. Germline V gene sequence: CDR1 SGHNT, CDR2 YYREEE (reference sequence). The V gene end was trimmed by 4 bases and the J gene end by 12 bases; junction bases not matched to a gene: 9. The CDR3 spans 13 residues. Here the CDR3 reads CASSRSGTGYQHF. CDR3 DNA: TGTGCCAGCAGCAGATCCGGGACAGGCTACCAGCATTTT.

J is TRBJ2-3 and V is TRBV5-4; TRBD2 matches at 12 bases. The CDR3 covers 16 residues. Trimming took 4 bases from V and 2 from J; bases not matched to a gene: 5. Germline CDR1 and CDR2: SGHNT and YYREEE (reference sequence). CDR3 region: CASSPRLAGDTDTQYF. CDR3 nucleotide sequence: TGTGCCAGCAGCCCCCGACTAGCGGGGGACACAGATACGCAGTATTTT. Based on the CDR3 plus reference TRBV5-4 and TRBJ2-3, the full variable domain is ETGVTQSPTHLIKTRGQQVTLRCSSQSGHNTVSWYQQALGQGPQFIFQYYREEENGRGNFPPRFSGLQFPNYSSELNVNALELDDSALYLCASSPRLAGDTDTQYFGPGTRLTVL.

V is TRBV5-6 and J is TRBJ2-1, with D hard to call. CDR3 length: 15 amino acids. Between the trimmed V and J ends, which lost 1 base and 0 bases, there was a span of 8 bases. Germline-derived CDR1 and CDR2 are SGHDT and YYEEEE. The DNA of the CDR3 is TGTGCCAGCAGCTTGAGACTCAGCTCCTACAATGAGCAGTTCTTC. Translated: CASSLRLSSYNEQFF.

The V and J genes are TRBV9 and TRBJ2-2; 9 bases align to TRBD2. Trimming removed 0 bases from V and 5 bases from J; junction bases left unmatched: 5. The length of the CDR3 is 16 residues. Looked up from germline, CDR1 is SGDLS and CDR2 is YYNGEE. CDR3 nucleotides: TGTGCCAGCAGCGTAGATAGCGGGGGAAATACCGGGGAGCTGTTTTTT. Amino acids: CASSVDSGGNTGELFF.